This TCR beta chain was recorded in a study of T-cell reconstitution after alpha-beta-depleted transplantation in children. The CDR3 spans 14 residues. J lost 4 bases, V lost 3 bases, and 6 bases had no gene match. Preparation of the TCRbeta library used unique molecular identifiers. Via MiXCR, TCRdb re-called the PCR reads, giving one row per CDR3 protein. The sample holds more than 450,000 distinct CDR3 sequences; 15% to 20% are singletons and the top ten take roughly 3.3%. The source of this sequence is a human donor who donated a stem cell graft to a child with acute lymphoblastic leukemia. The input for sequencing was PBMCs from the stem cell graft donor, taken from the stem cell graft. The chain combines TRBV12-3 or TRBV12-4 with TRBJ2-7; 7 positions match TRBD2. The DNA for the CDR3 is TGTGCCAGCAGTTTTCATGGGGGGGAGTACGAGCAGTACTTC. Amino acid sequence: CASSFHGGEYEQYF.